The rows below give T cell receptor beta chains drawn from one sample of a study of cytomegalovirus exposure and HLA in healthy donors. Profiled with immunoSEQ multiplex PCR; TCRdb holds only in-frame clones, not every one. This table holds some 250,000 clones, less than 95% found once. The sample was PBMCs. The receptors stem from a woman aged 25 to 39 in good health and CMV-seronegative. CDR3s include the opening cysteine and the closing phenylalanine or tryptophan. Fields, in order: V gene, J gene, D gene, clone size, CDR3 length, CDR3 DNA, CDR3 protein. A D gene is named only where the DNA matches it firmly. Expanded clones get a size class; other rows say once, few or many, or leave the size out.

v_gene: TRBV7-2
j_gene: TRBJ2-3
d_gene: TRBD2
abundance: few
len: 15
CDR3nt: TGTGCCAGCAGCCCCTATGCGGGAGGCACAGATACGCAGTATTTT
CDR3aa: CASSPYAGGTDTQYF

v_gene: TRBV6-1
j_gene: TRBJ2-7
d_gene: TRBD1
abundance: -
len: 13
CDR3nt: TGTGCCAGCAGAGGACAGGGGGGGTGGGAGCAGTACTTC
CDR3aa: CASRGQGGWEQYF

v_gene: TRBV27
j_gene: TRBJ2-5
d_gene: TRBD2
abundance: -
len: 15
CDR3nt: TGTGCCAGCAGTTTAGCGGGAGGCGGGCAAGAGACCCAGTACTTC
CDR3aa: CASSLAGGGQETQYF

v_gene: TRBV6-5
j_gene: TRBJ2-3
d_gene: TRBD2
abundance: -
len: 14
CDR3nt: TGTGCCAGCAGGGCTAGCGGGAGACTGGATACGCAGTATTTT
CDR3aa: CASRASGRLDTQYF

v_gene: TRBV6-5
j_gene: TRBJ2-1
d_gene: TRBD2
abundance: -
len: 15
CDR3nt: TGTGCCAGCAAAAGGACTAGCGGGAGCGGTGGTGAGCAGTTCTTC
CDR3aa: CASKRTSGSGGEQFF

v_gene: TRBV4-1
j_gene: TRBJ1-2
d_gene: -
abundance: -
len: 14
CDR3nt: TGCGCCAGCAGCCAAGATCGCGCAACTGGTGGCTACACCTTC
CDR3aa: CASSQDRATGGYTF

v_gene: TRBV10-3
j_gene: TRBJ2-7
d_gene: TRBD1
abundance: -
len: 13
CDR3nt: TGTGCCATCTGTGAGGGACAGAGCTACGAGCAGTACTTC
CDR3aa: CAICEGQSYEQYF

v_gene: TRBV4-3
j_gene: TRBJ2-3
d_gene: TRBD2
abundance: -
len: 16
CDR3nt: TGCGCCAGCAGCACCTCCGGGACTACCGGCACAGATACGCAGTATTTT
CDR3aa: CASSTSGTTGTDTQYF

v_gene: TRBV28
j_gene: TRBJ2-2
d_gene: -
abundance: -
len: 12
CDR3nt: TGTGCCAGCAGTTTATCGACCGGGGAGCTGTTTTTT
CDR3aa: CASSLSTGELFF

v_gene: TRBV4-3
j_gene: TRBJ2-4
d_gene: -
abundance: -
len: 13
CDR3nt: TGCGCCAGCAGCCCAAGCGGGCAAAACATTCAGTACTTC
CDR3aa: CASSPSGQNIQYF

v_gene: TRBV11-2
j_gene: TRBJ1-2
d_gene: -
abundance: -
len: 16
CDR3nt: TGTGCCAGCTCCTCACCCTCACAGGCTGCTAACTATGGCTACACCTTC
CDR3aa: CASSSPSQAANYGYTF

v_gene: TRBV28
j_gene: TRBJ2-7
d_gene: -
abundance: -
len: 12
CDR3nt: TGTGCCAGCAGTTTAGACAAGAGCGAGCAGTACTTC
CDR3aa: CASSLDKSEQYF

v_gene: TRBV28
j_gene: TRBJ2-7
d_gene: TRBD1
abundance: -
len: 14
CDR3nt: TGTGCCAGCAGTTCACAGGGGGGCTCCTACGAGCAGTACTTC
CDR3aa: CASSSQGGSYEQYF

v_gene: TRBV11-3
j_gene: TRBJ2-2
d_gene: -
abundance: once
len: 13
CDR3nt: TGTGCCAGCAGCCGAGGAGTCCTCGGGGAGCTGTTTTTT
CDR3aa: CASSRGVLGELFF

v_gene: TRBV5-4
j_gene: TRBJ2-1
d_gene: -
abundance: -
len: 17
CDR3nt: TGTGCCAGCAGGGGGACTTCGGGCGAAGGCTCCTACAATGAGCAGTTCTTC
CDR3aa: CASRGTSGEGSYNEQFF

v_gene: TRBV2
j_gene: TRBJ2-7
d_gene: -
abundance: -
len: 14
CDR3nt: TGTGCCAGCAGTGATTCCAGGACCGTAAGCAAGCAGTACTTC
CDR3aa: CASSDSRTVSKQYF

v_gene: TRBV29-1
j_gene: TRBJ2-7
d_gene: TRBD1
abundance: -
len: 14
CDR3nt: TGCAGCGTTGAAGAGGGACAGGGGGTCTACGAGCAGTACTTC
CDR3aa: CSVEEGQGVYEQYF

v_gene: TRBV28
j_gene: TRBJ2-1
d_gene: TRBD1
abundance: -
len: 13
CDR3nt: TGTGCCAGCCGCCCGACAGGGGCCGATGAGCAGTTCTTC
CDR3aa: CASRPTGADEQFF

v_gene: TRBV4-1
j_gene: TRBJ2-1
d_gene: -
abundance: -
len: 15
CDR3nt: TGCGCCAGCAGCCGTCAGTTACTTGGGGAGAATGAGCAGTTCTTC
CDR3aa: CASSRQLLGENEQFF

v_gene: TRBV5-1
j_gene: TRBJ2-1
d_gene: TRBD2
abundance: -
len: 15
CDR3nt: TGCGCCAGCAGCTTGCAGCTAGCGGGAGGAAATGAGCAGTTCTTC
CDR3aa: CASSLQLAGGNEQFF

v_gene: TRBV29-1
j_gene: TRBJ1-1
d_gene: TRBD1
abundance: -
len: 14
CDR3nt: TGCAGCGCGACAGGGGGATTGAGGAACACTGAAGCTTTCTTT
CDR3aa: CSATGGLRNTEAFF

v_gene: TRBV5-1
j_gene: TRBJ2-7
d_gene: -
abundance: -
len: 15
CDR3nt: TGCGCCAGCAGCTTGATTTCCAGGGGCTCCTACGAGCAGTACTTC
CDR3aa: CASSLISRGSYEQYF

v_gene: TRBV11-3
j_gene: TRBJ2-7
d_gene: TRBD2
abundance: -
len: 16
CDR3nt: TGTGCCAGCAGCTTAGATGGTGGGAGGGACTCCTACGAGCAGTACTTC
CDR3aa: CASSLDGGRDSYEQYF

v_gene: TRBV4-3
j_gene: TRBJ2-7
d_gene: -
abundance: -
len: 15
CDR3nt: TGCGCCAGCAGCCAAGAGGCCCCAGGGGTCTACGAGCAGTACTTC
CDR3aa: CASSQEAPGVYEQYF

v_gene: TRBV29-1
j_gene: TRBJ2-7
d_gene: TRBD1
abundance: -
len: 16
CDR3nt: TGCAGCGCCGCTTACCCGACAGGGGGCCTATCCTACGAGCAGTACTTC
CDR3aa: CSAAYPTGGLSYEQYF

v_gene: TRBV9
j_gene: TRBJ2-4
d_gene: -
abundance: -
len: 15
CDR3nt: TGTGCCAGCAGCGTAGACCGGGGTTTGCAAAACATTCAGTACTTC
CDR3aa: CASSVDRGLQNIQYF

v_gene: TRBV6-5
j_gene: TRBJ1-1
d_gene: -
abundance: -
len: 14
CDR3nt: TGTGCCAGCAGTTACTCCGGGATGTATCCTGAAGCTTTCTTT
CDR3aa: CASSYSGMYPEAFF

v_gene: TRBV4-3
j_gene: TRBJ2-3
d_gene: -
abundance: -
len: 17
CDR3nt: TGCGCCAGCAGCCAAGTAAGGCAGCTTTACTTTACAGATACGCAGTATTTT
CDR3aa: CASSQVRQLYFTDTQYF

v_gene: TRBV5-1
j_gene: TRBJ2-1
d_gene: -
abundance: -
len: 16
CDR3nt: TGCGCCAGCAGCTTGGGAGAGGGCGGACCTTACAATGAGCAGTTCTTC
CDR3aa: CASSLGEGGPYNEQFF

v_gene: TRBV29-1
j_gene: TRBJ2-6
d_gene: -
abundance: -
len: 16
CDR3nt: TGCAGCGTTAGTACAGGCCCTACGGCAGGGGCCAACGTCCTGACTTTC
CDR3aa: CSVSTGPTAGANVLTF

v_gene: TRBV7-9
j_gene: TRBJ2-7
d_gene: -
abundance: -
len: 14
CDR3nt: TGTGCCAGCAGCTATGTGGACGGCGCCTACGAGCAGTACTTC
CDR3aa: CASSYVDGAYEQYF

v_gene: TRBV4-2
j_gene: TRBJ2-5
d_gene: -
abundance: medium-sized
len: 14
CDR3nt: TGTGCCAGCAGCCAAGGACAGGGAGGGGAGACCCAGTACTTC
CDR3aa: CASSQGQGGETQYF

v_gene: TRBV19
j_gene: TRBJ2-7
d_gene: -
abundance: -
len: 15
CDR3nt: TGTGCCAGTAGTATATTTTGGGACTCTGGGTACGAGCAGTACTTC
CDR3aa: CASSIFWDSGYEQYF

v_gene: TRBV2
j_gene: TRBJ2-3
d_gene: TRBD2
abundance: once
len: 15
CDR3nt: TGTGCCAGCAATTTAGCGGGACCCCCGCCAGATACGCAGTATTTT
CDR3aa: CASNLAGPPPDTQYF

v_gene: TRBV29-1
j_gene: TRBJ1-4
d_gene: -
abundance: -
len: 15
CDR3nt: TGCAGCGTCCTTCAGATGATGGGGGGGAATGAAAAACTGTTTTTT
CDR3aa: CSVLQMMGGNEKLFF

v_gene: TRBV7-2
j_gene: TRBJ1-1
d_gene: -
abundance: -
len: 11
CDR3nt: TGTGCCAGCAGCACGTCTAATGGGGCTTTCTTT
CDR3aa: CASSTSNGAFF

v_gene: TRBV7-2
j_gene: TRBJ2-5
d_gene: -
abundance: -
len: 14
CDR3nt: TGTGCCAGCAGCTCTAGACTAGAAGGAGAGACCCAGTACTTC
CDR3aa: CASSSRLEGETQYF

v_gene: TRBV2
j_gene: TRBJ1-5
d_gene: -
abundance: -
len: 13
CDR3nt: TGTGCCAGCATGTGGCAGGGGCGGCAGCCCCAGCATTTT
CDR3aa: CASMWQGRQPQHF

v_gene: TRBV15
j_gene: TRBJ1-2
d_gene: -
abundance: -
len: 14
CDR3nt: TGTGCCACCAGCAGAGATCGGGGGGCGGATGGCTACACCTTC
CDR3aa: CATSRDRGADGYTF

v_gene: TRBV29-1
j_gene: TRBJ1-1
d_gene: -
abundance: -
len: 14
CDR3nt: TGCAGCGTTGATAGGGGGGCGAGAAACACTGAAGCTTTCTTT
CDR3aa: CSVDRGARNTEAFF

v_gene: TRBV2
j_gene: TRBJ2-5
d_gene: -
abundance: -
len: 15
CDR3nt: TGTGCCAGCAGTGAAGAGGGCTACGCAGGGGAGACCCAGTACTTC
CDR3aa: CASSEEGYAGETQYF

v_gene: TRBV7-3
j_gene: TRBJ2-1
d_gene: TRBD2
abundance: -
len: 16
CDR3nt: TGTGCCAGCAGCTTAATGGGCGGGAGTATGTACAATGAGCAGTTCTTC
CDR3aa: CASSLMGGSMYNEQFF

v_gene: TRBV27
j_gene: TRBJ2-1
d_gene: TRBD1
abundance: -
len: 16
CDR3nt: TGTGCCAGCAGTTCGTTTAGGGGGCACAACATCAATGAGCAGTTCTTC
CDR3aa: CASSSFRGHNINEQFF

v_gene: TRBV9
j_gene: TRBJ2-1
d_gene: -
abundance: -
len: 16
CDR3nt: TGTGCCAGCAGCGTAGGCGGCTCCGGCTCCTACAATGAGCAGTTCTTC
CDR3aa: CASSVGGSGSYNEQFF

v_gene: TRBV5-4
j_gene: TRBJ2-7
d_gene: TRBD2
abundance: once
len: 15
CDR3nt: TGTGCCAGCAGCAGGACTAGCGGGAGTACTTTCGAGCAGTACTTC
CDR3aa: CASSRTSGSTFEQYF

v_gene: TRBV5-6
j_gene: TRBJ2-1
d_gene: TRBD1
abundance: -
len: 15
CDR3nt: TGTGCCAGCAGCTTCGGACAGGGGGACTACAATGAGCAGTTCTTC
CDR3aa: CASSFGQGDYNEQFF

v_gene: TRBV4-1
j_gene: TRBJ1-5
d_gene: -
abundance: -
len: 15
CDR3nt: TGCGCCAGCAGCCAAGATCGAGGGAGCAATCAGCCCCAGCATTTT
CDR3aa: CASSQDRGSNQPQHF

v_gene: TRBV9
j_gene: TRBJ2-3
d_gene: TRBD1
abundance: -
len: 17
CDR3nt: TGTGCCAGCAGCGTCCAGAGGACAGGGGACTTCACAGATACGCAGTATTTT
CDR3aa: CASSVQRTGDFTDTQYF

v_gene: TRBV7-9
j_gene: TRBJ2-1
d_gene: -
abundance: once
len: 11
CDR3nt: TGTGCCAGCAGTCCGGGGGATGAGCAGTTCTTC
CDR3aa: CASSPGDEQFF

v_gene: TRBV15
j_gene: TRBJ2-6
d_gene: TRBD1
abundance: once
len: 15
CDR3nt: TGTGCCACCAGCAGACAGGGGGCTGGGGCCAACGTCCTGACTTTC
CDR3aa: CATSRQGAGANVLTF

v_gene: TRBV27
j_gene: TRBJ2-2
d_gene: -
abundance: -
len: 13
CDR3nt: TGTGCCAGCAGTTTACTGACGCCCGGGGAGCTGTTTTTT
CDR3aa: CASSLLTPGELFF

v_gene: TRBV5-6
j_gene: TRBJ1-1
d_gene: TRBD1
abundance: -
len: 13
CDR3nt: TGTGCCAGCAGCTTCGGGACAGGAACATACGCTTTCTTT
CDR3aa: CASSFGTGTYAFF

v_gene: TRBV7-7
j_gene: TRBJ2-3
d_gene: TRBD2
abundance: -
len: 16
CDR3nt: TGTGCCAGCAGTACCGGACTAGCGGGAGAGTCGGATACGCAGTATTTT
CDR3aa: CASSTGLAGESDTQYF

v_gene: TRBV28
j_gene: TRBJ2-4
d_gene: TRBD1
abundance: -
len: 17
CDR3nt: TGTGCCAGCAGTTCCCAGACAGGGGGCTGGGCCAAAAACATTCAGTACTTC
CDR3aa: CASSSQTGGWAKNIQYF

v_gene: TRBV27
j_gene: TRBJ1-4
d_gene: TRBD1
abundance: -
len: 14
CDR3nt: TGTGCCAGCAGGTCGGGACAGCTGGGTGAAAAACTGTTTTTT
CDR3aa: CASRSGQLGEKLFF